The clone carrying this T cell receptor beta chain was detected a few times. Its specificity is unknown. The data were taken from a study of response to subunit inactivated influenza vaccine. MiXCR, run by TCRdb on the RT-PCR reads, gives a single entry per CDR3 protein. Among about 500,000 distinct CDR3 sequences listed, 16% were seen once. Study findings and constraints: The authors offered the suggestion that each seasonal influenza vaccination recruits few new T cells.

The source was CD4+ T cells sorted from PBMCs, collected about 23 months after vaccination. The clonotype comes from a man aged 45-69 years who received an inactivated influenza vaccine.

CDR3 residues: CASSSISTSGGAEQYF. CDR3 DNA: TGTGCCAGCAGCTCAATATCTACTAGCGGGGGGGCGGAGCAGTACTTC. This chain connects TRBV7-8 to TRBJ2-7, with TRBD2 matching 13 bases. This CDR3 contains 16 residues. After removal of 4 bases from V and 7 bases from J, the junction contained 10 bases not matched to a gene. Germline assignment: CDR1 SGHVS and CDR2 FQNEAQ.